Each of the 21 T cell receptor beta chains below was sequenced from the same sample in a study of cytomegalovirus exposure and HLA in healthy donors. PCR involved 60 Vbeta and 13 Jbeta primers. Clones were sequenced by immunoSEQ multiplex PCR, and TCRdb holds only the in-frame ones, with some missing. Seen here are roughly 100,000 clones, 60% to 80% observed once, and the top ten hold roughly 2.5%. Specimen: PBMCs. These TCRs come from a middle-aged man in good health and CMV-seronegative.

V is TRBV10-1 and J is TRBJ2-3; 7 nucleotides agree with TRBD2. Germline V gene lookup returns CDR1 WNHNN and CDR2 SYGVQD (reference sequence). This CDR3 comprises 15 residues. Germline trimming cut 8 bases from V and 4 bases from J; bases unmatched to any gene: 12. Here the CDR3 reads CASSTSSQASDTQYF. CDR3 in DNA: TGCGCCAGCTCGACTAGCTCACAGGCTTCAGATACGCAGTATTTT.

This rearrangement joins TRBV2 to TRBJ2-1; 7 bases are a match to TRBD2. CDR3 size: 16 residues. Germline trimming cut 6 bases from V and 8 bases from J; bases unmatched to any gene: 16. Germline V gene sequence: CDR1 SNHLY, CDR2 FYNNEI. The CDR3 coding sequence is TGTGCCAGCAGGCCCCTTCCCGTCGCGGGAGCACATGAGCAGTTCTTC. It translates to CASRPLPVAGAHEQFF. The whole variable domain, remainder taken from reference TRBV2 and TRBJ2-1, is EPEVTQTPSHQVTQMGQEVILRCVPISNHLYFYWYRQILGQKVEFLVSFYNNEISEKSEIFDDQFSVERPDGSNFTLKIRSTKLEDSAMYFCASRPLPVAGAHEQFFGPGTRLTVL.

The chain has TRBV9 and TRBJ1-2; 9 bases are a match to TRBD1. The CDR3 is made up of 15 amino acids. Losses at the gene ends were 5 bases for V and 1 base for J; bases not matched to a gene: 6. The V gene's germline CDR1 is SGDLS and CDR2 YYNGEE. DNA of the CDR3: TGTGCCAGCAGACCAGGGACAGGGTTTAACTATGGCTACACCTTC. Translation gives CASRPGTGFNYGYTF.

The rearrangement uses TRBV18 and TRBJ1-1, with TRBD1 matching over 11 bases. CDR1 and CDR2 from the germline V gene are KGHSH and LQKENI. The length of the CDR3 is 14 residues. V shed 5 bases and J 7 bases; nucleotides not matched to a gene: 6. The DNA for the CDR3 is TGTGCCAGCTCAATGGACAGGGGGCAGGGTGAAGCTTTCTTT. Its protein is CASSMDRGQGEAFF. Complete variable domain (other parts from reference TRBV18 and TRBJ1-1): NAGVMQNPRHLVRRRGQEARLRCSPMKGHSHVYWYRQLPEEGLKFMVYLQKENIIDESGMPKERFSAEFPKEGPSILRIQQVVRGDSAAYFCASSMDRGQGEAFFGQGTRLTVV.

This clone showed up just a few times. This rearrangement joins TRBV6-1 to TRBJ2-1, with 11 bases matching TRBD2. This CDR3 comprises 15 residues. The germline gives CDR1 MNHNS, CDR2 SASEGT. V lost 5 bases, J lost 5 bases, and 5 bases stayed unmatched. The CDR3, as DNA: TGTGCCAGCAGTTCTCAACTAGCGGGGGACAATGAGCAGTTCTTC. Its translation: CASSSQLAGDNEQFF.

V usage is TRBV5-1 and J usage is TRBJ1-3; TRBD1 aligns across 8 bases. V dropped 4 bases and J dropped 0; count of bases not matched to a gene: 21. Germline V gives CDR1 SGHRS, CDR2 YFSETQ. The CDR3 contains 21 residues. The CDR3 DNA reads as TGCGCCAGCAGCGCCGGACCCGGGACAGGAGCTGGCACGAGCTCTGGAAACACCATATATTTT. Translating it yields CASSAGPGTGAGTSSGNTIYF.

With regard to this clone: This may arise from a read error, as a much more abundant clone is one base away. The gene calls are TRBV4-2 and TRBJ2-5, with 10 bases identical to TRBD2. CDR3 length equals 15 residues. CDR1 is LGHNA and CDR2 is YNFKEQ in the germline V gene. The CDR3 is CAGSQERGGQETQYF. The CDR3 region has the DNA TGTGCCGGCAGCCAAGAGCGGGGGGGCCAAGAGACCCAGTACTTC.

About this clone itself: A read error may explain this, as a much larger clone is one base away. CDR3 in amino acids: CASRGLAGGPDTQYF. The DNA of the CDR3 is TGTGCCAGCAGGGGACTAGCGGGGGGGCCAGATACGCAGTATTTT. The V gene is TRBV2, the J gene TRBJ2-3; 16 nucleotides line up with TRBD2. Germline loops: CDR1 SNHLY, CDR2 FYNNEI. The CDR3 contains 15 residues. The trim removed 6 bases at V and 4 bases at J, leaving 1 base unmatched. The variable domain in full, completed from reference TRBV2 and TRBJ2-3, reads EPEVTQTPSHQVTQMGQEVILRCVPISNHLYFYWYRQILGQKVEFLVSFYNNEISEKSEIFDDQFSVERPDGSNFTLKIRSTKLEDSAMYFCASRGLAGGPDTQYFGPGTRLTVL.

With respect to this clone: Mismatch with germline at one junction end may stem from a read error. CDR3 sequence reads: CASTGVAMNTEASF. CDR3 nucleotide sequence: TGTGCCAGCACGGGGGTCGCTATGAACACTGAAGCTTCCTTT. The chain couples TRBV6-1 to TRBJ1-1; weak D call: TRBD1 (5 bases). There are 14 residues in the CDR3. Germline V gene sequence: CDR1 MNHNS, CDR2 SASEGT.

The chain joins TRBV9 to TRBJ2-2, with TRBD1 matching 10 bases. The trim removed 1 base at V and 4 bases at J, leaving 4 bases unmatched. The CDR3 runs 16 residues. In germline, CDR1 is SGDLS, CDR2 YYNGEE. The CDR3 DNA reads as TGTGCCAGCAGCGTAAAGGACAGGGGGACCACCGGGGAGCTGTTTTTT. Residues: CASSVKDRGTTGELFF.

This chain links TRBV2 with TRBJ2-7; tentatively, D is TRBD2 (6 bases). The CDR3 is 15 residues long. CDR1 and CDR2 (germline): SNHLY, FYNNEI. V was trimmed by 7 bases and J by 6 bases, leaving 22 bases between them. The DNA for the CDR3 is TGTGCCAGCACCCGGGACTGGGGAGGCAGTCCCGAGCAGTACTTC. Protein product: CASTRDWGGSPEQYF.

The chain recombines TRBV9 with TRBJ2-3; 7 bases line up with TRBD1. The CDR3 has 14 amino acids. Trimming at V came to 3 bases and at J to 4 bases, leaving 5 bases not matched to a gene. Germline V gene data show CDR1 as SGDLS and CDR2 as YYNGEE. CDR3 bases: TGTGCCAGCAGCGCACAGGGGTTCCCAGATACGCAGTATTTT. It encodes CASSAQGFPDTQYF.

This clone was counted only a few times. This sequence joins TRBV21-1 and TRBJ2-3; the table's TRBD2 call for D was not verified on the DNA. TRBV21-1 is flagged as a pseudogene. The CDR3 has 21 amino acids. The CDR3 nucleotides are TGTGCCAGCAGCAGAGAAGGTTCTAGCGGGGGGGCCTACGTAAGCACAGATACGCAGTATTTT. Protein product: CASSREGSSGGAYVSTDTQYF.

This clone has a handful of counts. This chain links TRBV5-1 with TRBJ2-1; the D gene is possibly TRBD1 (5 bases). V was clipped by 0 bases and J by 8 bases, with 21 bases between them. The CDR3 covers 17 residues. The germline CDR1 and CDR2 sequences are SGHRS and YFSETQ. The CDR3 sequence is CASSLEPSGWINYEQFF. The CDR3 DNA reads TGCGCCAGCAGCTTGGAGCCATCAGGGTGGATAAACTATGAGCAGTTCTTC.

The CDR3 DNA sequence: TGCGCCAGCAGCTTGGAGGGGGACTCCTACGAGCAGTACTTC. Its translation is CASSLEGDSYEQYF. This chain uses TRBV5-1 with TRBJ2-7, with D maybe TRBD1 (6 bases). Germline values: CDR1 SGHRS, CDR2 YFSETQ. Trimming left V 0 bases short and J 0 bases short, with 7 bases between. The length of the CDR3 is 14 residues.

The genes are TRBV7-9 and TRBJ1-4, with 7 bases matching TRBD1. Trimming cost V 5 bases and J 0 bases; bases outside gene matches: 3. This CDR3 is built from 15 residues. The germline V gene encodes CDR1 SEHNR and CDR2 FQNEAQ (reference sequence). CDR3 region: CASSGTGATNEKLFF. The CDR3 region has the DNA TGTGCCAGCAGCGGAACAGGGGCAACTAATGAAAAACTGTTTTTT.

This clone has only a few counts. CDR3 bases: TGTGCCAGTAGTATAGGGGGAGCGGGGGGTCAAGAGACCCAGTACTTC. Protein: CASSIGGAGGQETQYF. The rearrangement links TRBV19 to TRBJ2-5, with 9 nucleotides matching TRBD2. The CDR3 is 16 amino acids. V dropped 1 base and J dropped 2; count of bases not matched to a gene: 5. Germline V gene lookup returns CDR1 LNHDA and CDR2 SQIVND (reference sequence).

This clone has only one observation. The chain couples TRBV14 to TRBJ2-5; TRBD2 agrees at 9 bases. Trimming at V came to 3 bases and at J to 0 bases, leaving 5 bases not matched to a gene. The CDR3 sequence is 16 residues long. Germline CDR1 is SGHDN and CDR2 is FVKESK. The CDR3 nucleotides are TGTGCCAGCAGCCAGACTAGCGGTTGGTACCAAGAGACCCAGTACTTC. Translating gives CASSQTSGWYQETQYF.

The rearrangement uses TRBV5-1 and TRBJ2-5; tentatively, D is TRBD2 (5 bases). V gave up 1 base and J gave up 4 bases, with 8 bases separating them. Germline V lookup: CDR1 SGHRS, CDR2 YFSETQ. CDR3 length: 13 residues. The CDR3 sequence is CASSLSSRETQYF. CDR3 DNA: TGCGCCAGCAGCTTGTCTAGCAGAGAGACCCAGTACTTC.

The chain combines TRBV10-2 with TRBJ1-3, with D possibly matching TRBD1 (5 bases). The CDR3 totals 14 residues. Germline V gives CDR1 WSHSY, CDR2 SAAADI. Between the trimmed V and J ends, which lost 0 bases and 9 bases, there was a span of 12 bases. CDR3 loop: CASSESGQGGTIYF. The CDR3, as DNA: TGCGCCAGCAGTGAGTCGGGCCAGGGAGGCACCATATATTTT.

The J gene is TRBJ1-6, the V gene TRBV6-5; tentative D call: TRBD1 (5 bases). CDR1 and CDR2 from the germline V gene are MNHEY and SVGAGI. The CDR3 sequence is 16 residues long. V lost 0 bases, J lost 7 bases, and 13 bases lay in between. DNA for the CDR3: TGTGCCAGCAGTTACTCTGTCGGGGGAGAGAATTCACCCCTCCACTTT. This translates into CASSYSVGGENSPLHF.